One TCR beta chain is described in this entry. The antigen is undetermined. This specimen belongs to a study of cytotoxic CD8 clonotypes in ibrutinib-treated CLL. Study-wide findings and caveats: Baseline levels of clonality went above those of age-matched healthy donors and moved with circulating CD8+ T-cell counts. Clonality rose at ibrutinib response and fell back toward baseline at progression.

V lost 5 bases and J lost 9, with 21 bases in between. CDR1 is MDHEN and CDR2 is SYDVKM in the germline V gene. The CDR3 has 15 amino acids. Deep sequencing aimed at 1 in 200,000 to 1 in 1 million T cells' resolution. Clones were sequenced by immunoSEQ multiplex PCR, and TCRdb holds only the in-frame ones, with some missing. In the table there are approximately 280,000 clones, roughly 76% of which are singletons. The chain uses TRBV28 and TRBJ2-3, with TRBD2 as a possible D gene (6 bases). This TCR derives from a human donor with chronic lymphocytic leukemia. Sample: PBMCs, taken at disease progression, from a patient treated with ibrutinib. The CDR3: CASSPGLTPGRTQYF. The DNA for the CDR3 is TGTGCCAGCAGTCCGGGACTGACACCCGGTAGGACGCAGTATTTT.